This T cell receptor beta chain derives from a study of T cells in Graves' hyperthyroidism and ophthalmopathy. Turning to the study itself: Initial diagnosis, before any treatment, was when peripheral blood was collected. Points from the study as a whole: Stable hyperthyroidism and ophthalmopathy were separated using 13 V-J signatures.

V was clipped by 4 bases and J by 6 bases, with 7 bases between them. The V gene's germline CDR1 is MDHEN and CDR2 SYDVKM. CDR3 size: 11 residues. A remark on this clonotype: Its antigen is unknown.

There were TCR beta CDR3 regions amplified from RNA transcripts. HTBI primers were used for first-round RT-PCR of the TCR CDR3. TCRdb reanalysed the multiplex PCR reads using MiXCR and keeps one entry per CDR3 protein. The data hold roughly 500,000 distinct CDR3 sequences, with about 15% observed a single time. Reasons for excluding patients were uncontrolled infection, other autoimmune disease, pregnancy or lactation. The receptor comes from a woman aged 30 to 39 with Graves' ophthalmopathy. The sample was blood. This chain links TRBV28 with TRBJ2-7; D not certain. In DNA form, the CDR3 reads TGTGCCAGCAGTTCTCCCCTCGAGCAGTACTTC. Amino acid sequence: CASSSPLEQYF.